This T cell receptor beta chain was found in a study of shared clonotypes between healthy human individuals. About the research overall: The people who gave samples were a couple of women and a few men aged 18 to 49.

Regarding this clone: Its antigen is not identified.

This was a deep-level run. The method was immunoSEQ multiplex PCR; TCRdb's version includes in-frame clones alone and lacks a portion of them. The sample contains millions of clones, approximately 94% of which appear only once. Overall study findings and caveats: Rarefaction analysis demonstrated incomplete sorted-subset sequencing notwithstanding large depth.

The naive CD8 population came from CD45RO-negative cells selected for CCR7, without terminally differentiated effector memory CD45RA+ cells. V was clipped by 6 bases and J by 5 bases, with 14 bases between them. This CDR3 contains 14 residues. Germline V gene data show CDR1 as SNHLY and CDR2 as FYNNEI. The source of this sequence is a man in his late teens or twenties in good health. Some clones in this sample may be carry-over from other donors' samples. The gene calls are TRBV2 and TRBJ2-1; D may be TRBD1 or TRBD2 (5 bases each). The source material was naive CD8+ T cells from PBMCs. CDR3 bases: TGTGCCAGCAGCTACCGGGACCAACACAATGAGCAGTTCTTC. Encoded protein: CASSYRDQHNEQFF.